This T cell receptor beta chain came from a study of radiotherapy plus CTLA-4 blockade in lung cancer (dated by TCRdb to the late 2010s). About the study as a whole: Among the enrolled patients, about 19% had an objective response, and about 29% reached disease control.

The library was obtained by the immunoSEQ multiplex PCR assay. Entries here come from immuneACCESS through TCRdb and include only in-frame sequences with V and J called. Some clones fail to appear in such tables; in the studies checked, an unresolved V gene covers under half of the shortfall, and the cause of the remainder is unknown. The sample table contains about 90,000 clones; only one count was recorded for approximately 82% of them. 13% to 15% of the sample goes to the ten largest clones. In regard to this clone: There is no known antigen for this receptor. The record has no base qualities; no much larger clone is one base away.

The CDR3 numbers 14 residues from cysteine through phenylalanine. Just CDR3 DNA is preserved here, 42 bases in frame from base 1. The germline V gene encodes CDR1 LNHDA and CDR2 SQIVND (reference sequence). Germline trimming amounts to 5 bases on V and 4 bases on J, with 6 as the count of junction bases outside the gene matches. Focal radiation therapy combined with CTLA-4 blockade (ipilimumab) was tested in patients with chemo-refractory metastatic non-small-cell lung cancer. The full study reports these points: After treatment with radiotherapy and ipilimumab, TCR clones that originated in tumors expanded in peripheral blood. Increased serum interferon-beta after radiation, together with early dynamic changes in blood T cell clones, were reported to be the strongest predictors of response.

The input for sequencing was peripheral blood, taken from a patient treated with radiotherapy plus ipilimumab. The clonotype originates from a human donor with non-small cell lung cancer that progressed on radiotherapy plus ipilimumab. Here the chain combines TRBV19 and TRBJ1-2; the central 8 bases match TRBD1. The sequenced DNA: TGTGCCAGTAGTCAGCCAGGGGGCGGCTATGGCTACACCTTC. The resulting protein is CASSQPGGGYGYTF.